Sequencing of this T cell receptor beta chain was carried out in a study of blood T cell repertoires in COVID-19 (dated by TCRdb to the early 2020s). Regarding the complete study: Samples from collaborators originated in the United States, Italy and Spain and spanned both the acute and convalescent phases of COVID-19. A freely available public database, intended as a resource for researchers studying the immune response to SARS-CoV-2, is where the repertoires were released. The sample metadata nearly always contained a de-identified subject ID, COVID-19 status, age in years and sex. The prospective study material was composed of cDNA or gDNA derived from T cells, B-cell-depleted T cells, or PBMCs. Subjects who had been exposed to COVID-19, were actively infected with it, or had recovered from it provided the deeply sampled blood TCRbeta repertoires that made up the dataset. The samples were drawn from two sources: the first 160 participants of the ongoing ImmuneRACE study, and 1,200 or so subjects contributed by 6 global collaborators. Where available, HLA class I and class II types were obtained from metadata supplied by the sample provider rather than from assay-based typing. Summary of the overall study and its limitations: The quantity of clinical and demographic metadata differed by source and by participant and was supplied without curation.

TCRbeta CDR3 regions were amplified from genomic DNA using the immunoSEQ Assay, a bias-controlled multiplex PCR. Per the original workflow: Nucleated cell counts per sample were estimated from amplification of reference gene primers within the assay. Sequence reads were collapsed and filtered to measure the absolute abundance of every unique TCRbeta CDR3 rearrangement. For each sample, productive Simpson clonality was calculated as the square root of Simpson's diversity index across productive rearrangements. The table was pulled from immuneACCESS by TCRdb, which kept in-frame rearrangements only. Such tables lose some clones; where checked, under half of the loss comes from unresolved V genes, and the rest has no known cause. That table furnishes V, J and clone size, whereas the DNA furnished D and trimming. Counted in this sample were about 83,000 clones; 86% of them appeared once. Roughly 20% of the sample rests with the top ten.

Whole blood was collected in K2EDTA tubes by collaborating institutions according to the institutions' own protocols. Collaborator samples were shipped for TCRbeta analysis as frozen whole blood, isolated PBMCs, or DNA extracted from either sample type. To note about this clone: Its cognate antigen has yet to be identified. Base qualities are not recorded, but no much larger clone differs from it by a single base.

Germline trimming: 5 bases from V, 2 bases from J; junction bases outside gene matches: 7. The CDR3 has 15 amino acids, counting the end cysteine and phenylalanine. The only DNA kept is the CDR3, 45 bases in frame from the first base. The germline V gene (reference sequence) supplies CDR1 LGHDT and CDR2 YNNKEL. The clonotype originates from a woman of 80 years or more in a cohort sampled during active or convalescent COVID-19. What was sequenced was peripheral blood. The chain is assembled from TRBV3-1 (or the pseudogene TRBV3-2) and TRBJ2-3; a stretch of 7 junction bases matches TRBD2. For the CDR3, the sequence is CASSTAGANTDTQYF. The DNA reads TGTGCCAGCAGCACCGCGGGAGCCAACACAGATACGCAGTATTTT.